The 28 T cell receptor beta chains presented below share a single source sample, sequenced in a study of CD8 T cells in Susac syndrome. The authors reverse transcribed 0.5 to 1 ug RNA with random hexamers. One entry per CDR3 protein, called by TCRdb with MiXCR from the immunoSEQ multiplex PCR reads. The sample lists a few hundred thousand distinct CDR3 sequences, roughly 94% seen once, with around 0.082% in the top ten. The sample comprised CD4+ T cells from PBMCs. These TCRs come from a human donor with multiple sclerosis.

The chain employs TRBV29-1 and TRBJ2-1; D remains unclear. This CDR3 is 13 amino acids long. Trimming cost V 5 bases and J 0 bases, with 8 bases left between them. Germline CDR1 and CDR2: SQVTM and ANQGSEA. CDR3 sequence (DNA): TGCAGCGTTAGAACGAGCTCCTACAATGAGCAGTTCTTC. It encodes CSVRTSSYNEQFF.

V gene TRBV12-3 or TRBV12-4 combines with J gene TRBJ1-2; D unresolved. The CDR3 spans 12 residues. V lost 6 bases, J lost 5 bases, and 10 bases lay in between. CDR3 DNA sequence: TGTGCCAGCAGCGGCCCCGAGTATGGCTACACCTTC. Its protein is CASSGPEYGYTF.

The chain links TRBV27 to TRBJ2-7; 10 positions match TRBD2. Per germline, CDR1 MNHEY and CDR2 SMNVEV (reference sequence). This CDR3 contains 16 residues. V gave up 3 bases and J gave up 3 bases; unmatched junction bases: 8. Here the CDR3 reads CASSLSTSGTHYEQYF. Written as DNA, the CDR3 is TGTGCCAGCAGTTTGAGCACTAGCGGGACCCACTACGAGCAGTACTTC.

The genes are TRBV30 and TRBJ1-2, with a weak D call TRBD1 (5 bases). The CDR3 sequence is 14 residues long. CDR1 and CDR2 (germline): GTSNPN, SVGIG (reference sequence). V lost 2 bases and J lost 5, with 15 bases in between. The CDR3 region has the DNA TGTGCCTGGAGTCCCCACACGGGGACTTATGGCTACACCTTC. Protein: CAWSPHTGTYGYTF.

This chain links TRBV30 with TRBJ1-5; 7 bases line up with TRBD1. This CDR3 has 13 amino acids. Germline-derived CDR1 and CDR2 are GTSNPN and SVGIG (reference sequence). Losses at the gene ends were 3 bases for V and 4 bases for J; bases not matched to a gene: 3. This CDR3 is CAWSNRGNQPQHF. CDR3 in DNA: TGTGCCTGGAGCAACAGGGGAAATCAGCCCCAGCATTTT.

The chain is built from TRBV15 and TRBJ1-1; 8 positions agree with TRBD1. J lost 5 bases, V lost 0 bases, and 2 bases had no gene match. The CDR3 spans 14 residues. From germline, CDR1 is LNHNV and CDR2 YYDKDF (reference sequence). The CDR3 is CATSRDRGPTEAFF. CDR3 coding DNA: TGTGCCACCAGCAGAGACAGGGGGCCAACTGAAGCTTTCTTT.

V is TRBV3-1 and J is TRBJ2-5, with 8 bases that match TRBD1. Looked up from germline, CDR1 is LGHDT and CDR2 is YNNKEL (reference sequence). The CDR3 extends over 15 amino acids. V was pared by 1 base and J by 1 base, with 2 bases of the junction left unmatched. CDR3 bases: TGTGCCAGCAGCCAAGGGACAGGGTTCCAAGAGACCCAGTACTTC. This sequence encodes CASSQGTGFQETQYF.

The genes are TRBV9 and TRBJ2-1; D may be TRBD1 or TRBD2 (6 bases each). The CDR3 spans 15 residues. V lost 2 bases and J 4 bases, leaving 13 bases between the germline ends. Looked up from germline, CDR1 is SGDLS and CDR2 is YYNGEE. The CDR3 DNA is TGTGCCAGCAGCGTCAGTGGCGGGACATACAATGAGCAGTTCTTC. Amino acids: CASSVSGGTYNEQFF.

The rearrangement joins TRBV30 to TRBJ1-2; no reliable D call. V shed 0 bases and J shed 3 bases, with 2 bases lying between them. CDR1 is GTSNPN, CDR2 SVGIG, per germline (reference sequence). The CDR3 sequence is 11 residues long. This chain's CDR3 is CAWSVYYGYTF. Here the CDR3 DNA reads TGTGCCTGGAGTGTCTACTATGGCTACACCTTC.

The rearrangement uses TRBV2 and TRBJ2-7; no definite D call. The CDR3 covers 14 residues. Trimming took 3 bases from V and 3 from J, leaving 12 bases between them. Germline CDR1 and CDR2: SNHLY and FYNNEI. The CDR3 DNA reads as TGTGCCAGCAGTGAGTCAGCAATTAGCTACGAGCAGTACTTC. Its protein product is CASSESAISYEQYF.

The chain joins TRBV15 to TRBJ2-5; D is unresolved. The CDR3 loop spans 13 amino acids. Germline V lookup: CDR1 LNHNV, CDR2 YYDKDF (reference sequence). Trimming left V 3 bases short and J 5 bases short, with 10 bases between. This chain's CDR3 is CATSRGLSETQYF. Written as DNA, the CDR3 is TGTGCCACCAGCAGGGGCTTATCTGAGACCCAGTACTTC.

CDR3 sequence: CSARDTGVKETQYF. The CDR3 DNA sequence: TGCAGTGCTAGGGATACAGGGGTCAAAGAGACCCAGTACTTC. The chain is built from TRBV20-1 and TRBJ2-5, with 7 bases fitting TRBD1. The CDR3 sequence is 14 residues long. V was pared by 3 bases and J by 3 bases, with 7 bases of the junction left unmatched. Germline CDR1 and CDR2: DFQATT and SNEGSKA (reference sequence).

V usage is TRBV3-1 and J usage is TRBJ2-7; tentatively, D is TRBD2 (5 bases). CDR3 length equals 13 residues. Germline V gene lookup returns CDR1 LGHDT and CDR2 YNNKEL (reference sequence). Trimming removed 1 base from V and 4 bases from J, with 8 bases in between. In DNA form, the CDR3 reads TGTGCCAGCAGCCAAGGGACTTATTACGAGCAGTACTTC. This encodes CASSQGTYYEQYF.

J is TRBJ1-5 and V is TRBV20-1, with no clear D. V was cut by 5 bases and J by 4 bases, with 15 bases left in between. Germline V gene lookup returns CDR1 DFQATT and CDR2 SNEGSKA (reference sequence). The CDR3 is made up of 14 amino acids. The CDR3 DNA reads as TGCAGTGCTGGGGAGGGTCCTCCTAATCAGCCCCAGCATTTT. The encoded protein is CSAGEGPPNQPQHF.

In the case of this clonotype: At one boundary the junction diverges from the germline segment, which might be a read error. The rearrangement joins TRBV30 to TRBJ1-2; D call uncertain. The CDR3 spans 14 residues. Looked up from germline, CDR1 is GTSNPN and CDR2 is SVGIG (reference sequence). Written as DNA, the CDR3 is TGTGCCTGGAGTGGGCCAGTCTATAACTATGGCTACACCTTT. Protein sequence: CAWSGPVYNYGYTF.

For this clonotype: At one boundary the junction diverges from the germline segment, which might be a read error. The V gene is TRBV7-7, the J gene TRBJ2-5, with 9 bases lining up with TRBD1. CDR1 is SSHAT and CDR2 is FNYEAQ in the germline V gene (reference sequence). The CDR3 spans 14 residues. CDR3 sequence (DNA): TGTGCTAGCAGCTCCCAGGGACAGGGTGCGACCCAGTACTTC. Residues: CASSSQGQGATQYF.

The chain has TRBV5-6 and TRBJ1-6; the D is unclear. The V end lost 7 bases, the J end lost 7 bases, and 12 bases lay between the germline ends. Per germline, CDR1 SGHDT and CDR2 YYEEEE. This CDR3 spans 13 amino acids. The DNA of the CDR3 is TGTGCCAGCGGTTACCCCTCCAATTCACCCCTCCACTTT. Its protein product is CASGYPSNSPLHF.

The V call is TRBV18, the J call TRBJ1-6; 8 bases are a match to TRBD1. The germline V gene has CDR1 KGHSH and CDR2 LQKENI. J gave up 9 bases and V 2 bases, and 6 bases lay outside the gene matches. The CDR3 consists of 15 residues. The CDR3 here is CASSPDRDRTSPLHF. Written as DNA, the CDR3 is TGTGCCAGCTCACCAGACCGGGACAGGACTTCACCCCTCCACTTT.

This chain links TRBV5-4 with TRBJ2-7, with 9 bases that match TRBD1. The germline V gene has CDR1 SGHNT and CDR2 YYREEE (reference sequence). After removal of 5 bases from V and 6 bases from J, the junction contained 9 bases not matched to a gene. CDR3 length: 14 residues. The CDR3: CASSLGQGLREQYV. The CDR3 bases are TGTGCCAGCAGTCTCGGACAGGGGCTCCGCGAGCAGTACGTC.

This CDR3 reads CASSFSTANTEAFF. The CDR3 nucleotides are TGCGCCAGCAGCTTCTCGACGGCGAACACTGAAGCTTTCTTT. The chain uses TRBV5-1 and TRBJ1-1; D is ambiguous. The CDR3 spans 14 residues. Per the germline V gene, CDR1 is SGHRS and CDR2 is YFSETQ. V lost 2 bases and J lost 1, with 9 bases in between. The whole variable domain, remainder taken from reference TRBV5-1 and TRBJ1-1, is KAGVTQTPRYLIKTRGQQVTLSCSPISGHRSVSWYQQTPGQGLQFLFEYFSETQRNKGNFPGRFSGRQFSNSRSEMNVSTLELGDSALYLCASSFSTANTEAFFGQGTRLTVV.

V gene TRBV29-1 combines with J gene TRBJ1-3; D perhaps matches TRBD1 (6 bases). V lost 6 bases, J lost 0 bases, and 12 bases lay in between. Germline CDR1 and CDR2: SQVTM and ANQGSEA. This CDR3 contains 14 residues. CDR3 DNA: TGCAGCGTAGTACAGGGAAGCTCTGGAAACACCATATATTTT. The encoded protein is CSVVQGSSGNTIYF.

Written as DNA, the CDR3 is TGTGCCAGCACCCCCTCGGGTAGTACTGAAGCTTTCTTT. Translation gives CASTPSGSTEAFF. The V and J genes are TRBV5-6 and TRBJ1-1; D is ambiguous. V was shortened by 6 bases and J by 5 bases, with 14 bases between the two germline ends. The germline gives CDR1 SGHDT, CDR2 YYEEEE. This CDR3 comprises 13 residues.

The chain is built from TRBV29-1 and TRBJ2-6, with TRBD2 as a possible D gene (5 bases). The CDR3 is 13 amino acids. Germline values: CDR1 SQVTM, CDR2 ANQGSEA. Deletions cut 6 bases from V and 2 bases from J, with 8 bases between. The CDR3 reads CSVRVTGANVLTF. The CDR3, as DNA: TGCAGCGTGAGGGTCACTGGGGCCAACGTCCTGACTTTC.

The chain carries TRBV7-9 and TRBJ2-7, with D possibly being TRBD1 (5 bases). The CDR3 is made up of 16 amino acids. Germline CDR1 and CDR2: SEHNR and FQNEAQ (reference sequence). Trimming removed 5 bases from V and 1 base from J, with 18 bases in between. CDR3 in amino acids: CASSPRLGERSYEQYF. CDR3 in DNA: TGTGCCAGCAGCCCCCGGTTAGGGGAAAGGTCCTACGAGCAGTACTTC.

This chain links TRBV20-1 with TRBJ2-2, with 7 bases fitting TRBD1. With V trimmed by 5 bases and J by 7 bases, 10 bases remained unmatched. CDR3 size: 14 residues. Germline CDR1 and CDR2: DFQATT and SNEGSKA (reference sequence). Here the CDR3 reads CSAVRQGRNGELFF. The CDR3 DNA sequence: TGCAGTGCTGTGAGACAGGGAAGAAACGGGGAGCTGTTTTTT.

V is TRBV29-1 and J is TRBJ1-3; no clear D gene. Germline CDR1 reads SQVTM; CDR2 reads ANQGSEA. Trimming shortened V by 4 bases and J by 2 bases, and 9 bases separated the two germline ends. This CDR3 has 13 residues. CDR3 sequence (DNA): TGCAGCGTTGCACGGTCTACTGGAAACACCATATATTTT. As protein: CSVARSTGNTIYF.

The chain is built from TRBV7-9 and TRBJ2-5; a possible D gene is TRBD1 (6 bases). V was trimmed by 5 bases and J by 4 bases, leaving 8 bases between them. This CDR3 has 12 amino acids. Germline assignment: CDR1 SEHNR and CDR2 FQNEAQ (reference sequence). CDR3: CASSKGVETQYF. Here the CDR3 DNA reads TGTGCCAGCAGCAAGGGGGTAGAGACCCAGTACTTC.

DNA of the CDR3: TGTGCCAGCAGCCATTCGCGGGGGGAGCTGTTTTTT. This codes for CASSHSRGELFF. The chain joins TRBV3-1 to TRBJ2-2; D call uncertain. The V gene lost 3 bases and the J gene lost 8 bases, with 7 bases spanning the gap. Germline V gene lookup returns CDR1 LGHDT and CDR2 YNNKEL (reference sequence). The length of the CDR3 is 12 residues.